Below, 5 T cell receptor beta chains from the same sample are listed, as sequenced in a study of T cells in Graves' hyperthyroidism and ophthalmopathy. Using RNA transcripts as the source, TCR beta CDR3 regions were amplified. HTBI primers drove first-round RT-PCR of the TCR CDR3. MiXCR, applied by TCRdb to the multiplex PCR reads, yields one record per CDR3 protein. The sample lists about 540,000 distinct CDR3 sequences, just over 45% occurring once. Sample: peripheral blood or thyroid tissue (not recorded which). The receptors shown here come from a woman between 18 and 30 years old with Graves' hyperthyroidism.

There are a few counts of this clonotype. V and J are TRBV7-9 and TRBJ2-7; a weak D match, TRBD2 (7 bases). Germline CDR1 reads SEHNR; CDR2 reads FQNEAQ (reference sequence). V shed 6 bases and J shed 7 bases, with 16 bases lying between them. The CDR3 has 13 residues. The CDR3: CASSLRGGREQYF. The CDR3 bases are TGTGCCAGCAGTTTGAGGGGGGGGAGGGAGCAGTACTTC.

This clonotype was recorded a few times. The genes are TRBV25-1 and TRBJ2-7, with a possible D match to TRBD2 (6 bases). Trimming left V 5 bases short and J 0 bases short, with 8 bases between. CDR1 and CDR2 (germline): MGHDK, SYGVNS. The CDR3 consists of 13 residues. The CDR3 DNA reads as TGTGCCAGCAGTATGACTAGCTCCTACGAGCAGTACTTC. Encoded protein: CASSMTSSYEQYF.

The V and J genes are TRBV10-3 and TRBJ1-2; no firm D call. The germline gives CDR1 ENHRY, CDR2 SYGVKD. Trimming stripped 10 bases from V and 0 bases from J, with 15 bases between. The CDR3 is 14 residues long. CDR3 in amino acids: CATLTHTANYGYTF. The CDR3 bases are TGTGCCACCTTGACCCATACAGCTAACTATGGCTACACCTTC.

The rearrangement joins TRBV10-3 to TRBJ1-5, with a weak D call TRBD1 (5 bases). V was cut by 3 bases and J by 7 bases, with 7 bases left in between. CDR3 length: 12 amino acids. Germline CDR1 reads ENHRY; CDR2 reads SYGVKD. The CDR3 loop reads CAISDREQPQHF. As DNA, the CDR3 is TGTGCCATCAGTGACAGGGAGCAGCCCCAGCATTTT.

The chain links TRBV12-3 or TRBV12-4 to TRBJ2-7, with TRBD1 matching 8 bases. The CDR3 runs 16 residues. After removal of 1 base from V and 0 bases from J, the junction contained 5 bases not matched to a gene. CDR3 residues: CASSLGFRGLSYEQYF. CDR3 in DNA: TGTGCCAGCAGTTTAGGTTTCAGGGGGCTCTCCTACGAGCAGTACTTC.